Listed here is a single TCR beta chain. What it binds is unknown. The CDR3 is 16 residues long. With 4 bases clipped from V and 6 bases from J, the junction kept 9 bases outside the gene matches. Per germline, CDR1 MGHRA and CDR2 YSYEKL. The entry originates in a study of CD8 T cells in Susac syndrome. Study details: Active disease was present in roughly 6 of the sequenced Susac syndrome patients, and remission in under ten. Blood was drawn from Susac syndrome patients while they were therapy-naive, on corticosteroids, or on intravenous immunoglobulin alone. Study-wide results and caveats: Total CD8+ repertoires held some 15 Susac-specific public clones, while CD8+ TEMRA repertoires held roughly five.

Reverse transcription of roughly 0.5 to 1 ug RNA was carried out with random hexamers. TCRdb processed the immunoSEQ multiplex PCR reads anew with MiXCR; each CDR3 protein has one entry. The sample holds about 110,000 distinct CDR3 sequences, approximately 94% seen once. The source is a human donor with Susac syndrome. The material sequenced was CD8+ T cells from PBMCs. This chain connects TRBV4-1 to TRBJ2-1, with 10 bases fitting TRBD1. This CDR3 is CASSLGQGVGANEQFF. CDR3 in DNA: TGCGCCAGCAGCCTAGGACAGGGGGTGGGGGCCAATGAGCAGTTCTTC.